These 20 T cell receptor beta chains came from one sample sequenced in a study of T cells in Graves' hyperthyroidism and ophthalmopathy. Amplified regions were TCR beta CDR3 sequences from RNA transcripts. A first-round RT-PCR of the TCR CDR3 used the HTBI primer set. TCRdb reanalysed the multiplex PCR reads using MiXCR and keeps one entry per CDR3 protein. This sample has 300,000 to 350,000 distinct CDR3 sequences, with about 20% found just once. The material sequenced was blood. The receptor source for this set is a woman aged 45-65 years with Graves' hyperthyroidism.

This clonotype came up a few times. The chain recombines TRBV27 with TRBJ1-1; D call uncertain. The CDR3 has 13 amino acids. The V end lost 7 bases, the J end lost 5 bases, and 14 bases lay between the germline ends. Germline V gives CDR1 MNHEY, CDR2 SMNVEV (reference sequence). The CDR3: CASTLRPGTEAFF. CDR3 nucleotide sequence: TGTGCCAGCACCTTACGTCCGGGGACTGAAGCTTTCTTT.

The rearrangement links TRBV5-1 to TRBJ2-7; D uncertain. V lost 0 bases to trimming and J lost 6 bases, with 19 bases between them. This CDR3 spans 16 amino acids. CDR1 SGHRS and CDR2 YFSETQ come from the germline V gene. The CDR3 sequence is CASSLAGSELLLEQYF. CDR3 nucleotide sequence: TGCGCCAGCAGCTTGGCTGGGTCGGAACTACTACTCGAGCAGTACTTC.

The chain is built from TRBV28 and TRBJ1-2; 11 nucleotides line up with TRBD1. CDR3 length equals 16 residues. Germline V gene data show CDR1 as MDHEN and CDR2 as SYDVKM. Unmatched junction bases numbered 10, after V lost 2 bases and J lost 8 bases. CDR3 sequence: CASSLTPGQGADGYTF. Written as DNA, the CDR3 is TGTGCCAGCAGTTTAACCCCCGGACAGGGGGCCGACGGCTACACCTTC.

A few counts support this clonotype. The chain employs TRBV2 and TRBJ1-1, with D uncertain. Trimming stripped 6 bases from V and 4 bases from J, with 15 bases between. From germline, CDR1 is SNHLY and CDR2 FYNNEI. This CDR3 contains 14 residues. The CDR3 region has the DNA TGTGCCAGCAGCGGACCCCCGTTGCGCACTGAAGCTTTCTTT. It encodes CASSGPPLRTEAFF.

This clonotype showed up just a few times. CDR3 sequence: CAISDGTSTNEKLFF. The CDR3 nucleotides read TGTGCCATCAGTGATGGGACTTCAACTAATGAAAAACTGTTTTTT. This chain uses TRBV10-3 with TRBJ1-4; D possibly corresponds to TRBD1 (5 bases). Germline V CDR1 and CDR2: ENHRY, SYGVKD. The CDR3 contains 15 residues. V gave up 3 bases and J gave up 0 bases, with 8 bases separating them.

This chain joins TRBV6-1 and TRBJ2-5, with TRBD2 matching 8 bases. The CDR3 totals 14 residues. Germline CDR1 reads MNHNS; CDR2 reads SASEGT. With 6 bases clipped from V and 5 bases from J, the junction kept 8 bases outside the gene matches. The CDR3: CASRTPGGGETQYF. The CDR3 DNA reads TGTGCCAGCAGGACTCCGGGAGGGGGGGAGACCCAGTACTTC.

This clonotype occurred many times. The V and J genes are TRBV19 and TRBJ1-1; TRBD1 matches 11 bases. The CDR3 sequence is 15 residues long. V lost 5 bases to trimming and J lost 4 bases; unmatched junction nucleotides: 6. In germline, CDR1 is LNHDA, CDR2 SQIVND (reference sequence). The CDR3 sequence: CASSGTGGASTEAFF. CDR3 coding DNA: TGTGCCAGTAGTGGGACAGGGGGAGCGAGCACTGAAGCTTTCTTT.

This clonotype has just a few counts. The chain is built from TRBV5-4 and TRBJ2-5; TRBD1 matches 7 bases. The CDR3 is 13 residues long. Germline assignment: CDR1 SGHNT and CDR2 YYREEE (reference sequence). J gave up 5 bases and V 4 bases, and 5 bases lay outside the gene matches. The CDR3 here is CASSPGTAETQYF. For the CDR3, the DNA is TGTGCCAGCAGCCCTGGGACAGCGGAGACCCAGTACTTC.

In its sample, this clonotype was seen many times. The J gene is TRBJ2-1, the V gene TRBV11-2; D unclear. CDR1 is SGHAT, CDR2 FQNNGV, per germline. Trimming cost V 5 bases and J 5 bases, with 19 bases left between them. The CDR3 contains 16 residues. The CDR3 DNA reads TGTGCCAGCAGCCGCCGCCGGACGGCAAAGGACAATGAGCAGTTCTTC. Encoded protein: CASSRRRTAKDNEQFF.

The rearrangement uses TRBV28 and TRBJ2-7; 7 positions match TRBD2. Germline CDR1 is MDHEN and CDR2 is SYDVKM. V was clipped by 1 base and J by 6 bases; unmatched bases: 6. CDR3 size: 14 residues. Here the CDR3 DNA reads TGTGCCAGCAGTTTATCACCCCAGCGGGGCGAGCAGTACTTC. Its translation: CASSLSPQRGEQYF.

This clonotype has ten or more counts. This chain connects TRBV6-5 to TRBJ2-1, with 7 bases fitting TRBD2. CDR3 length: 16 residues. V lost 0 bases to trimming and J lost 4 bases; unmatched junction nucleotides: 6. In germline, CDR1 is MNHEY, CDR2 SVGAGI. CDR3 in amino acids: CASSYSGLAEYNEQFF. CDR3 coding DNA: TGTGCCAGCAGTTACTCTGGGCTAGCGGAGTACAATGAGCAGTTCTTC.

The V call is TRBV28, the J call TRBJ2-4; no clear D gene. Germline V gene sequence: CDR1 MDHEN, CDR2 SYDVKM. The CDR3 loop spans 15 amino acids. V lost 2 bases, J lost 7 bases, and 15 bases lay in between. The CDR3 DNA reads TGTGCCAGCAGTTTAGGAGACGTTACCTCCAACATTCAGTACTTC. As protein: CASSLGDVTSNIQYF.

The chain employs TRBV29-1 and TRBJ1-1; no definite D call. Trimming cost V 7 bases and J 0 bases, with 15 bases left between them. The germline V gene has CDR1 SQVTM and CDR2 ANQGSEA. The CDR3 loop spans 14 amino acids. CDR3 DNA: TGCAGCGCACCATCGGTGACCATGAACACTGAAGCTTTCTTT. Translation gives CSAPSVTMNTEAFF.

Only a few counts were recorded for this clonotype. The gene calls are TRBV6-1 and TRBJ2-3; 8 nucleotides align to TRBD1. The CDR3 is 16 amino acids. J gave up 4 bases and V 5 bases, and 11 bases lay outside the gene matches. The germline CDR1 and CDR2 sequences are MNHNS and SASEGT. CDR3 sequence reads: CASSQRQGRIADTQYF. The CDR3 DNA is TGTGCCAGCAGTCAGCGACAGGGGCGAATCGCAGATACGCAGTATTTT.

V gene TRBV5-6 combines with J gene TRBJ1-1; D remains ambiguous. Germline V gene data show CDR1 as SGHDT and CDR2 as YYEEEE. This CDR3 region has 13 residues. The germline V and J ends were trimmed by 4 bases and 0 bases, with 7 bases remaining between them. The CDR3 reads CASSPAMNTEAFF. Written as DNA, the CDR3 is TGTGCCAGCAGCCCCGCCATGAACACTGAAGCTTTCTTT.

The chain uses TRBV6-2 or TRBV6-3 and TRBJ1-1; no clear D. The CDR3 sequence is 14 residues long. Germline assignment: CDR1 MNHEY and CDR2 SVGEGT. V lost 4 bases to trimming and J lost 1 base, with 10 bases between them. This CDR3 is CASSFLQENTEAFF. The CDR3 nucleotides are TGTGCCAGCAGTTTCCTCCAAGAGAACACTGAAGCTTTCTTT.

This clonotype was seen ten or more times. The chain uses TRBV20-1 and TRBJ2-3; the D is unclear. CDR1 is DFQATT, CDR2 SNEGSKA, per germline (reference sequence). The V end lost 7 bases, the J end lost 1 base, and 9 bases lay between the germline ends. The CDR3 length is 12 residues. Written as DNA, the CDR3 is TGCAGTGTCCATTCGGGCACAGATACGCAGTATTTT. Protein: CSVHSGTDTQYF.

The V and J genes are TRBV6-1 and TRBJ1-1; D gene ambiguous. Per germline, CDR1 MNHNS and CDR2 SASEGT. Trimming stripped 2 bases from V and 2 bases from J, with 12 bases between. This CDR3 contains 15 residues. CDR3 nucleotide sequence: TGTGCCAGCAGTGAAACTTGGCGGTCCAACACTGAAGCTTTCTTT. Translated: CASSETWRSNTEAFF.

The chain employs TRBV6-1 and TRBJ2-7; 8 bases are a match to TRBD2. The trim removed 6 bases at V and 0 bases at J, leaving 10 bases unmatched. The CDR3 has 16 amino acids. Germline-derived CDR1 and CDR2 are MNHNS and SASEGT. CDR3 sequence: CASRWGSGKSSYEQYF. CDR3 nucleotides: TGTGCCAGCAGGTGGGGTAGCGGGAAGAGCTCCTACGAGCAGTACTTC.

The table lists this clonotype with a few counts. This chain uses TRBV30 with TRBJ2-1; D is undetermined. V shed 0 bases and J shed 6 bases, with 12 bases lying between them. Per the germline V gene, CDR1 is GTSNPN and CDR2 is SVGIG (reference sequence). The CDR3 totals 14 residues. CDR3 loop: CAWSVRVGLNEQFF. The CDR3 nucleotides are TGTGCCTGGAGTGTACGAGTGGGTCTCAATGAGCAGTTCTTC.